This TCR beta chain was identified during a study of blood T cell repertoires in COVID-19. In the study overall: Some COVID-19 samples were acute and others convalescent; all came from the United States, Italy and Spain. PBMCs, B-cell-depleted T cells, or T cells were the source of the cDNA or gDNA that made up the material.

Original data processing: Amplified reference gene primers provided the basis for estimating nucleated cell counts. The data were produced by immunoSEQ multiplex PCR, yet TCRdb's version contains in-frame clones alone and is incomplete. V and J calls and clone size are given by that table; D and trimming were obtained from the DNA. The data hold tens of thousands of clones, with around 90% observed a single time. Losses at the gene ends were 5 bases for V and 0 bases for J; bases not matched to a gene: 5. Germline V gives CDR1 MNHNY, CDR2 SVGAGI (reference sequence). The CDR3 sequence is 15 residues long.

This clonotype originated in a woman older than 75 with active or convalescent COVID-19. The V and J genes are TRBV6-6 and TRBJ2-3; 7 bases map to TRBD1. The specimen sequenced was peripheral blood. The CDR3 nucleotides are TGTGCCAGCAGTACTCGGACAGGTAGCACAGATACGCAGTATTTT. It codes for CASSTRTGSTDTQYF.